This T cell receptor beta chain was observed in a study of blood T cell repertoires in COVID-19. At the level of the study: COVID-19 samples from acute and convalescent phases originated in the United States, Italy and Spain. Sources were T cells, B-cell-depleted T cells, or PBMCs; the material itself was cDNA or gDNA.

Source study methods: Counts of nucleated cells, estimated from reference gene primer amplification, were obtained. Assay used: immunoSEQ multiplex PCR; TCRdb lists only in-frame clones, some missing. For V, J and clone size, that table is used; D and trimming come from the DNA. The sample includes about 220,000 clones, around 81% of them seen just once. The germline V gene has CDR1 LGHDT and CDR2 YNNKEL (reference sequence). J lost 2 bases, V lost 4 bases, and 4 bases had no gene match. The CDR3 covers 15 residues. The chain joins TRBV3-1 (or the pseudogene TRBV3-2) to TRBJ2-1; the match to TRBD2 covers 8 bases. This clonotype was sampled from a woman aged 25 to 39 who had recovered from COVID-19. What was sequenced was peripheral blood. CDR3 in DNA: TGTGCCAGCAGCCGTCTTAGCGGGACCTACAATGAGCAGTTCTTC. It specifies CASSRLSGTYNEQFF.